This TCR beta chain was sequenced during a study of cytotoxic CD8 clonotypes in ibrutinib-treated CLL. Worth noting for this clone: Its antigen is still unknown.

Sequenced by immunoSEQ multiplex PCR; TCRdb stores in-frame clones only, minus some. The sample yields more than 300,000 clones, about 80% seen once. Germline-derived CDR1 and CDR2 are SGHRS and YFSETQ. CDR3 length equals 12 residues. V lost 3 bases to trimming and J lost 6 bases, with 7 bases between them. Study conclusions and caveats: Patients showed higher baseline clonality than age-matched healthy donors, and it tracked circulating CD8+ T-cell counts. Clonality went up at ibrutinib response and then declined back toward baseline at progression. Timing of sampling differed between sustained-remission and progressing patients.

The sequence was obtained from a human donor with chronic lymphocytic leukemia. The chain combines TRBV5-1 with TRBJ2-1; possible D gene TRBD1, 5 bases. The sample was PBMCs, taken before ibrutinib treatment. CDR3 amino acids: CASSWQGNEQFF. The CDR3 nucleotides are TGCGCCAGCAGCTGGCAGGGCAATGAGCAGTTCTTC.